Described below is a single T cell receptor (beta chain) sequence and its context. The V gene end was trimmed by 0 bases and the J gene end by 2 bases; junction bases not matched to a gene: 2. CDR1 is SGDLS and CDR2 is YYNGEE in the germline V gene. There are 16 residues in the CDR3. This record belongs to a study of blood T cell repertoires in COVID-19. Study-level information: The United States, Italy and Spain were the sources of the acute and convalescent COVID-19 samples. The analysed material was cDNA or gDNA that came from T cells, B-cell-depleted T cells, or PBMCs.

Per the original methods: By means of reference gene primer amplification, nucleated cell counts were estimated. TCRdb keeps only in-frame clones here, not all; method: immunoSEQ multiplex PCR. V and J calls and clone size are given by that table; D and trimming were obtained from the DNA. Here the sample spans 99,000 or so clones, about 80% being singletons. This receptor was identified in a woman between 65 and 79 years old with acute or convalescent COVID-19. Sequencing input: peripheral blood. This sequence joins TRBV9 and TRBJ2-3; 11 nucleotides align to TRBD2. DNA for the CDR3: TGTGCCAGCAGCGTAGTACTAGCGGGGGCCACAGATACGCAGTATTTT. Protein product: CASSVVLAGATDTQYF.